This is a list of T cell receptor beta chains from one sample in a study of beta chain features in type 1 diabetes. TCRdb's table, derived via immunoSEQ multiplex PCR, lists solely in-frame clones and lacks some. The top ten hold 0.03% to 0.045% of the sample, which has about 660,000 clones, about 14% seen once. The source material was naive CD4+ T cells from blood. The receptor source for this set is a man between 18 and 35 years old with type 1 diabetes. The CDR3 runs from the conserved cysteine through the conserved F or W. The D gene is left open where the match is weak. Some rows have no size entry. The others give once, few or many, or a class for an expanded clone.

D gene	V gene	clone size	J gene	CDR3 protein	CDR3 DNA
TRBD1	TRBV28	NA	TRBJ1-2	CASSVGQVYGYTF	TGTGCCAGCAGTGTTGGACAGGTCTATGGCTACACCTTC
NA	TRBV5-6	few	TRBJ1-2	CASSPANSYGYTF	TGTGCCAGCAGCCCGGCGAATTCCTACGGCTACACCTTC
TRBD1	TRBV29-1	few	TRBJ2-2	CSGIKGALHTGELFF	TGCAGCGGCATTAAGGGGGCCCTACACACCGGGGAGCTGTTTTTT
NA	TRBV6-1	few	TRBJ2-7	CASRGYRSDSYEQYF	TGTGCCAGCAGAGGGTACAGATCTGACTCCTACGAGCAGTACTTC
NA	TRBV28	NA	TRBJ1-2	CASSLVAQGYGYTF	TGTGCCAGCAGCCTGGTGGCACAGGGCTATGGCTACACCTTC
NA	TRBV29-1	few	TRBJ1-1	CSVGLVQNTEAFF	TGCAGCGTTGGTTTGGTTCAGAACACTGAAGCTTTCTTT
NA	TRBV4-3	NA	TRBJ1-2	CASSHTPDQGGYTF	TGCGCCAGCAGCCATACCCCAGATCAGGGGGGCTACACCTTC
NA	TRBV7-2	NA	TRBJ1-1	CASSFATQGSEAFF	TGTGCCAGCAGCTTTGCGACCCAGGGGAGTGAAGCTTTCTTT
TRBD2	TRBV7-7	NA	TRBJ2-7	CASSLYLSGSVEQYF	TGTGCTAGCAGCTTATATCTTAGCGGGAGTGTCGAGCAGTACTTC
NA	TRBV6-5	few	TRBJ1-1	CASLDFERNTEAFF	TGTGCCAGCCTGGATTTCGAAAGGAACACTGAAGCTTTCTTT
NA	TRBV11-2	NA	TRBJ2-3	CASSLFLDYSTDTQYF	TGTGCCAGCAGCTTATTCCTTGACTATAGCACAGATACGCAGTATTTT
NA	TRBV29-1	few	TRBJ2-1	CSVEDLRVSNEQFF	TGCAGCGTTGAAGATCTTCGGGTAAGCAATGAGCAGTTCTTC
NA	TRBV29-1	few	TRBJ2-3	CSVPDTDTQYF	TGCAGCGTCCCAGATACAGATACGCAGTATTTT
NA	TRBV15	NA	TRBJ2-3	CATSRHNKDTQYF	TGTGCCACCAGCAGACATAACAAGGATACGCAGTATTTT
NA	TRBV14	few	TRBJ2-2	CASSQYPNTGELFF	TGTGCCAGCAGCCAGTACCCAAACACCGGGGAGCTGTTTTTT
NA	TRBV4-3	NA	TRBJ2-2	CASSQETHTNTGELFF	TGCGCCAGCAGCCAAGAAACACACACGAACACCGGGGAGCTGTTTTTT
NA	TRBV6-5	few	TRBJ1-4	CASSYSTGEDEKLFF	TGTGCCAGCAGTTACTCGACAGGCGAGGATGAAAAACTGTTTTTT
NA	TRBV4-3	NA	TRBJ2-7	CASSQDGQSRGYEQYF	TGCGCCAGCAGCCAAGATGGGCAGTCCCGAGGGTACGAGCAGTACTTC
TRBD1	TRBV10-2	NA	TRBJ2-1	CASSESRTGRFF	TGCGCCAGCAGTGAGTCGCGGACAGGGAGGTTCTTC
TRBD2	TRBV6-5	few	TRBJ2-7	CASSYPAGAVYEQYF	TGTGCCAGCAGTTACCCAGCGGGAGCCGTCTACGAGCAGTACTTC
TRBD2	TRBV7-7	NA	TRBJ2-3	CASSLAGADTQYF	TGTGCTAGCAGCTTAGCGGGCGCGGATACGCAGTATTTT
NA	TRBV29-1	few	TRBJ2-3	CSVEEGAVGDTQYF	TGCAGCGTTGAAGAGGGGGCCGTGGGAGATACGCAGTATTTT
NA	TRBV7-2	few	TRBJ2-3	CASSSSVTQYF	TGTGCCAGCAGCTCCTCGGTCACGCAGTATTTT
NA	TRBV7-9	few	TRBJ1-4	CASSFRATNEKLFF	TGTGCCAGCAGCTTTAGGGCAACTAATGAAAAACTGTTTTTT
NA	TRBV25-1	few	TRBJ1-4	CATTGGGGEKLFF	TGTGCCACAACGGGAGGAGGAGGGGAAAAACTGTTTTTT
TRBD1	TRBV4-3	few	TRBJ1-6	CASSQENIKDRGNSPLHF	TGCGCCAGCAGCCAAGAAAACATCAAGGACAGGGGTAATTCACCCCTCCACTTT
NA	TRBV5-1	few	TRBJ2-3	CASSLLGDRDFGTQYF	TGCGCCAGCAGCCTTCTGGGGGACCGGGACTTTGGTACGCAGTATTTT
NA	TRBV11-1	few	TRBJ1-1	CASSPPGRRFDEAFF	TGTGCCAGCAGTCCTCCGGGACGGCGCTTTGATGAAGCTTTCTTT
NA	TRBV18	NA	TRBJ1-2	CASSPWDYGYTF	TGTGCCAGCTCACCTTGGGACTATGGCTACACCTTC
TRBD1	TRBV29-1	few	TRBJ1-2	CSVDAPGQGDGYTF	TGCAGCGTCGACGCCCCGGGACAGGGAGATGGCTACACCTTC
TRBD2	TRBV28	NA	TRBJ2-3	CASRAGGSDTQYF	TGTGCCAGCAGAGCGGGGGGGTCAGATACGCAGTATTTT
NA	TRBV5-1	NA	TRBJ1-4	CASSSYPTATNEKLFF	TGCGCCAGCAGCTCGTACCCGACAGCAACTAATGAAAAACTGTTTTTT
NA	TRBV4-1	few	TRBJ1-2	CASSQANGLYGYTF	TGCGCCAGCAGCCAAGCAAACGGACTCTATGGCTACACCTTC
TRBD1	TRBV30	few	TRBJ1-3	CAWSGDRVGGNTIYF	TGTGCCTGGAGTGGGGACAGGGTGGGTGGAAACACCATATATTTT